Shown below are 9 T cell receptor beta chains from a single sample sequenced in a study of T cells in tumors and immune-related adverse events. Generated by immunoSEQ multiplex PCR, the TCRdb table keeps only in-frame clones and is missing some. The sample comprises about 20,000 clones, about 89% of which are singletons, and 1.3% rests with the top ten. The specimen comprised lymph node tissue, sampled from a patient treated with anti-PD-1 therapy. The receptors originated from a female donor with metastatic renal cell carcinoma.

J is TRBJ2-7 and V is TRBV28; D remains unclear. Germline V gene sequence: CDR1 MDHEN, CDR2 SYDVKM. This CDR3 region has 16 residues. Trimming stripped 8 bases from V and 3 bases from J, with 23 bases between. The CDR3 sequence is CASALNTVISRYEQYF. The CDR3, as DNA: TGTGCCAGCGCCCTAAACACAGTGATTTCCCGCTACGAGCAGTACTTC.

The rearrangement uses TRBV6-5 and TRBJ1-2; D not resolved. Trimming left V 8 bases short and J 8 bases short, with 12 bases between. CDR3 length: 11 residues. Germline assignment: CDR1 MNHEY and CDR2 SVGAGI. The CDR3: CASGGVRGYTF. CDR3 nucleotides: TGTGCCAGCGGTGGCGTCAGGGGCTACACCTTC.

This chain joins TRBV18 and TRBJ2-7, with 9 positions matching TRBD1. There are 15 residues in the CDR3. V lost 4 bases and J lost 3; bases outside the gene matches: 7. Germline V CDR1 and CDR2: KGHSH, LQKENI. CDR3 DNA: TGTGCCAGCTCACGGGGACAGGGAGAGAGCTACGAGCAGTACTTC. It yields the protein CASSRGQGESYEQYF. The complete variable domain, with remaining parts taken from reference TRBV18 and TRBJ2-7, reads NAGVMQNPRHLVRRRGQEARLRCSPMKGHSHVYWYRQLPEEGLKFMVYLQKENIIDESGMPKERFSAEFPKEGPSILRIQQVVRGDSAAYFCASSRGQGESYEQYFGPGTRLTVT.

The J gene is TRBJ2-6, the V gene TRBV5-4; D is undetermined. Germline CDR1 reads SGHNT; CDR2 reads YYREEE (reference sequence). The CDR3 is 16 amino acids. The germline V and J ends were trimmed by 0 bases and 0 bases, with 7 bases remaining between them. The CDR3 is CASSLGVNSGANVLTF. CDR3 in DNA: TGTGCCAGCAGCTTGGGGGTGAACTCTGGGGCCAACGTCCTGACTTTC.

This chain connects TRBV20-1 to TRBJ2-1; D is ambiguous. Germline V gene lookup returns CDR1 DFQATT and CDR2 SNEGSKA (reference sequence). Trimming removed 3 bases from V and 10 bases from J, with 10 bases in between. This CDR3 is 11 amino acids long. CDR3 sequence reads: CSASPRIEQFF. CDR3 coding DNA: TGCAGTGCTAGCCCCCGGATAGAGCAGTTCTTC.

This clone has only one observation. This chain links TRBV19 with TRBJ2-7, with D maybe TRBD2 (6 bases). The CDR3 sequence is 13 residues long. The V end was cut by 6 bases, the J end by 1 base, with 10 bases between. Germline CDR1 LNHDA, CDR2 SQIVND (reference sequence). CDR3 protein: CASSAGRSYEQYF. CDR3 bases: TGTGCCAGTAGCGCAGGGAGGTCCTACGAGCAGTACTTC.

The V gene is TRBV5-1, the J gene TRBJ2-5, with 11 bases aligning to TRBD2. The CDR3 totals 15 residues. CDR1 SGHRS and CDR2 YFSETQ come from the germline V gene. The V segment lost 6 bases and the J segment 11 bases; nucleotides outside the gene matches: 15. The CDR3 sequence: CASTFGASGGSEQYF. The CDR3 bases are TGCGCCAGCACCTTTGGGGCTAGCGGGGGGTCAGAGCAGTACTTC.

Only one count was recorded for this clone. This chain links TRBV4-1 with TRBJ1-4; maybe TRBD1 (5 bases). The CDR3 totals 15 residues. V was trimmed by 4 bases and J by 5 bases, leaving 14 bases between them. The germline gives CDR1 MGHRA, CDR2 YSYEKL. CDR3 nucleotides: TGCGCCAGCAGCCCGGGGTCGGGGGAGAATGAAAAACTGTTTTTT. This encodes CASSPGSGENEKLFF.

The rearrangement joins TRBV10-2 to TRBJ2-1; D unresolved. The CDR3 loop spans 12 amino acids. V lost 4 bases and J lost 10, with 11 bases in between. Germline values: CDR1 WSHSY, CDR2 SAAADI. The CDR3 coding sequence is TGCGCCAGCAGTGCCGTTGGGCGCGAGCAGTTCTTC. Its protein product is CASSAVGREQFF.